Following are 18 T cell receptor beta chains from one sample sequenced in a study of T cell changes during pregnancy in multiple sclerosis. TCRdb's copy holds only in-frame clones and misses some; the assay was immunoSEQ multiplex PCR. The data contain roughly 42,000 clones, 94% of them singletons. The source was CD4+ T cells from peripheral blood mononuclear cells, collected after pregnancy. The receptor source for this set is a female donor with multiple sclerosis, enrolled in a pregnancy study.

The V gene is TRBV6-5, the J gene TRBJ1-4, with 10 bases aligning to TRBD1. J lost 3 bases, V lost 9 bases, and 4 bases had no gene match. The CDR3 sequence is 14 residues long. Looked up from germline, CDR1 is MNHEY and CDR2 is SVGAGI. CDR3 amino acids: CASLGTGANEKLFF. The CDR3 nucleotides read TGTGCCAGTTTGGGGACAGGGGCTAATGAAAAACTGTTTTTT.

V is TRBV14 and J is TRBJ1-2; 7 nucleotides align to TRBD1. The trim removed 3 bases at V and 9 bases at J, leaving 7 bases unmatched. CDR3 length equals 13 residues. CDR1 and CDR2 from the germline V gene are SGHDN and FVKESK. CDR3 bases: TGTGCCAGCAGCCATATCAGGGGGGCCCGCTACACCTTC. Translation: CASSHIRGARYTF. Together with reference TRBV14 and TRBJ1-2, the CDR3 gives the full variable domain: EAGVTQFPSHSVIEKGQTVTLRCDPISGHDNLYWYRRVMGKEIKFLLHFVKESKQDESGMPNNRFLAERTGGTYSTLKVQPAELEDSGVYFCASSHIRGARYTFGSGTRLTVV.

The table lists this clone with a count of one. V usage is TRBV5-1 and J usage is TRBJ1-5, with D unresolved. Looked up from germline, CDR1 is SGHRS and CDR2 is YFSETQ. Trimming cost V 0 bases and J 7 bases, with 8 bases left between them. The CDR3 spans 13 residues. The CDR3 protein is CASSLDPGQPQHF. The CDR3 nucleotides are TGCGCCAGCAGCTTGGACCCGGGGCAGCCCCAGCATTTT. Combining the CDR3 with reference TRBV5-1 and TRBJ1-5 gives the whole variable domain KAGVTQTPRYLIKTRGQQVTLSCSPISGHRSVSWYQQTPGQGLQFLFEYFSETQRNKGNFPGRFSGRQFSNSRSEMNVSTLELGDSALYLCASSLDPGQPQHFGDGTRLSIL.

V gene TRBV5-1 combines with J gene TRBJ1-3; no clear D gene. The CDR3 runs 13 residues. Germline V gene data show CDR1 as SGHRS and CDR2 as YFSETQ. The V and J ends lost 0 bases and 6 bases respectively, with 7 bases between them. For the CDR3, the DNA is TGCGCCAGCAGCTTGGACTTCGAAAACACCATATATTTT. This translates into CASSLDFENTIYF.

CDR3 amino acids: CASSPTGGVHYEQYF. The DNA of the CDR3 is TGTGCCAGCTCACCGACAGGGGGCGTCCATTACGAGCAGTACTTC. The chain carries TRBV18 and TRBJ2-7; 10 nucleotides line up with TRBD1. CDR1 is KGHSH, CDR2 LQKENI, per germline. The CDR3 runs to 15 residues. V was pared by 3 bases and J by 4 bases, with 6 bases of the junction left unmatched.

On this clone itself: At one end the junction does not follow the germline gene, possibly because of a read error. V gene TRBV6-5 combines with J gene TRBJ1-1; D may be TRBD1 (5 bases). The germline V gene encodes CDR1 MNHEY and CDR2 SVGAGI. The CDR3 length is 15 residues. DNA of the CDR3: TGTGCCAGCAGTGACTCGATGGGGGGAGGGCCTGGAGCTTTCTTT. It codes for CASSDSMGGGPGAFF.

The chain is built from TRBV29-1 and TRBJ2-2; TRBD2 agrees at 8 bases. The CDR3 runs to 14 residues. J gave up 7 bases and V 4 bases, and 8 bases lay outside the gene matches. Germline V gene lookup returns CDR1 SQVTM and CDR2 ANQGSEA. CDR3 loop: CSVANSGVSGELFF. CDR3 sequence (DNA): TGCAGCGTTGCGAATAGCGGGGTCAGCGGGGAGCTGTTTTTT.

The chain's CDR3 is CASSPGNWGRATNEKLFF. The CDR3 DNA reads TGTGCCAGCAGCCCCGGAAATTGGGGCAGAGCGACTAATGAAAAACTGTTTTTT. The chain couples TRBV9 to TRBJ1-4; maybe TRBD1 (5 bases). V was trimmed by 4 bases and J by 2 bases, leaving 21 bases between them. CDR3 length: 18 amino acids. Germline loops: CDR1 SGDLS, CDR2 YYNGEE.

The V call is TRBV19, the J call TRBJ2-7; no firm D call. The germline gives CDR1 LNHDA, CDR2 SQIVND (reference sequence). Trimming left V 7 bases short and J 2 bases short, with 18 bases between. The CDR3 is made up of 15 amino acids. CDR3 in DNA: TGTGCCAGTATGTCACCCGGTGAGTTTCCCTACGAGCAGTACTTC. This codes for CASMSPGEFPYEQYF.

CDR3 protein: CASRTSSGGADTQYF. DNA for the CDR3: TGTGCCAGCAGAACTTCTAGCGGGGGGGCGGATACGCAGTATTTT. The rearrangement joins TRBV6-6 to TRBJ2-3; 12 bases are shared with TRBD2. The CDR3 totals 15 residues. The V gene end was trimmed by 6 bases and the J gene end by 6 bases; junction bases not matched to a gene: 7. From germline, CDR1 is MNHNY and CDR2 SVGAGI (reference sequence).

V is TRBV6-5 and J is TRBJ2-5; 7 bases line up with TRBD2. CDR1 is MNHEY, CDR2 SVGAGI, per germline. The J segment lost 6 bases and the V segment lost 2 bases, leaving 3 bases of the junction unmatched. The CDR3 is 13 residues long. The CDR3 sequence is CASSYGRGKTQYF. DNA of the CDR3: TGTGCCAGCAGTTACGGGAGGGGAAAGACCCAGTACTTC.

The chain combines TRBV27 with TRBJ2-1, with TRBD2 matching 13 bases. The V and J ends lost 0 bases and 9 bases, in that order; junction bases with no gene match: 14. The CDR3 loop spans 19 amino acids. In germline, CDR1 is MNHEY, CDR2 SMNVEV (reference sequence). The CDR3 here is CASSLSAFWTSGGSGEQFF. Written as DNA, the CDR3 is TGTGCCAGCAGTTTATCGGCCTTTTGGACTAGCGGGGGCTCGGGTGAGCAGTTCTTC.

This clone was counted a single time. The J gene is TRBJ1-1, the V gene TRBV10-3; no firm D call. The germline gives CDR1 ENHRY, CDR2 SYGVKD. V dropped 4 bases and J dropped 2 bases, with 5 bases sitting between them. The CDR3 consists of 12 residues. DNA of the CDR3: TGTGCCATCAGTGCGAGAAACACTGAAGCTTTCTTT. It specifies CAISARNTEAFF.

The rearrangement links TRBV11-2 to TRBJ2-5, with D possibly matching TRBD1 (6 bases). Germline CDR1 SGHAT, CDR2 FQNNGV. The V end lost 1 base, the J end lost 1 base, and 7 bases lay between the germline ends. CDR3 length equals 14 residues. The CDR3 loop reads CASSLGTVQETQYF. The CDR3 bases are TGTGCCAGCAGCTTAGGGACAGTCCAAGAGACCCAGTACTTC.

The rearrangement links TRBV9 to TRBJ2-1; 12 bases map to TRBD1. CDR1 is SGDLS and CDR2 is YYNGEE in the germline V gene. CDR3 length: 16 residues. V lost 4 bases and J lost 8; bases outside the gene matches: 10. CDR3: CASSQTGTGGLDEQFF. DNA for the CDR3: TGTGCCAGCAGCCAGACCGGGACAGGGGGCTTGGATGAGCAGTTCTTC.

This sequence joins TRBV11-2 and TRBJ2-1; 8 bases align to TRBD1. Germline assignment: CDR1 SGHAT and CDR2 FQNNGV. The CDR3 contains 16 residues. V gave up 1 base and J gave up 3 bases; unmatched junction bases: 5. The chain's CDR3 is CASSLVGTGLYNEQFF. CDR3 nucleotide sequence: TGTGCCAGCAGCTTAGTCGGGACAGGACTCTACAATGAGCAGTTCTTC.

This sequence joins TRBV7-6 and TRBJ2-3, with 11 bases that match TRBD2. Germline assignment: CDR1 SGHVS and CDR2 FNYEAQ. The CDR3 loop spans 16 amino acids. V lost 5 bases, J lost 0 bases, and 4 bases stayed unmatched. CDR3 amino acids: CASSPLAGVSTDTQYF. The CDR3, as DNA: TGTGCCAGCAGCCCACTAGCGGGGGTTAGCACAGATACGCAGTATTTT.

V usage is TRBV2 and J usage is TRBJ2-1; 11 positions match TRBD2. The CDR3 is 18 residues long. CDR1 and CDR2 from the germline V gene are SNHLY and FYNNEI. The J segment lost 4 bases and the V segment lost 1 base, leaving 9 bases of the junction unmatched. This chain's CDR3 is CASSEVRLAGGAYNEQFF. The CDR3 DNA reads TGTGCCAGCAGTGAAGTGCGGTTAGCGGGGGGGGCTTACAATGAGCAGTTCTTC. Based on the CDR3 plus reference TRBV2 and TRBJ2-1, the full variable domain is EPEVTQTPSHQVTQMGQEVILRCVPISNHLYFYWYRQILGQKVEFLVSFYNNEISEKSEIFDDQFSVERPDGSNFTLKIRSTKLEDSAMYFCASSEVRLAGGAYNEQFFGPGTRLTVL.